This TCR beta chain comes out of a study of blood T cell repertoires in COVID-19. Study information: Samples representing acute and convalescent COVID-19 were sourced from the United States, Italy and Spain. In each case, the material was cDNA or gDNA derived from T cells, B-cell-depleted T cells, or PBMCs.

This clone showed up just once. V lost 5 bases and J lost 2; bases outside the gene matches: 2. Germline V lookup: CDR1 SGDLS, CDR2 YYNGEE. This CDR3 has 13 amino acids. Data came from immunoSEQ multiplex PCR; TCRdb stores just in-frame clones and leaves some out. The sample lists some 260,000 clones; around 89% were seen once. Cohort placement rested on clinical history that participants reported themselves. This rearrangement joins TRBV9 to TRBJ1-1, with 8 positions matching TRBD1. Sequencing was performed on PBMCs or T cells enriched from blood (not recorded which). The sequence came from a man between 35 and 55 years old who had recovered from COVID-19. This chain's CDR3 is CASRGTGNTEAFF. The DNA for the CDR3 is TGTGCCAGCAGAGGGACAGGAAACACTGAAGCTTTCTTT.